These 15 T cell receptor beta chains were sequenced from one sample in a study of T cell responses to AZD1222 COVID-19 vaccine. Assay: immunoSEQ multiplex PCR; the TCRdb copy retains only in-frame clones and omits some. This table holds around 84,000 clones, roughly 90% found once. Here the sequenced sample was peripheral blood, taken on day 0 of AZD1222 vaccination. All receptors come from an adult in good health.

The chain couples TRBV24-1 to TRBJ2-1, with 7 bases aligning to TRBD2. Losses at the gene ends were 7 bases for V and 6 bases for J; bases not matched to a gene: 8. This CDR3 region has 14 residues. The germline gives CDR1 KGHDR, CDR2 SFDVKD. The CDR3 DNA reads TGTGCCACCAGCCGGACTAGTAATCCCAATGAGCAGTTCTTC. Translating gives CATSRTSNPNEQFF.

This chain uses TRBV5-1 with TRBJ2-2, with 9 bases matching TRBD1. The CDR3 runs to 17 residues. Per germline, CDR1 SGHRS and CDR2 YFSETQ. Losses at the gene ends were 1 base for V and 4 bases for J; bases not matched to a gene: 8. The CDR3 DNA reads TGCGCCAGCAGCTTGCAACCGGGACAGGGTAGCACCGGGGAGCTGTTTTTT. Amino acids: CASSLQPGQGSTGELFF. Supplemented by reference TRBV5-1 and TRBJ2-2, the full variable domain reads KAGVTQTPRYLIKTRGQQVTLSCSPISGHRSVSWYQQTPGQGLQFLFEYFSETQRNKGNFPGRFSGRQFSNSRSEMNVSTLELGDSALYLCASSLQPGQGSTGELFFGEGSRLTVL.

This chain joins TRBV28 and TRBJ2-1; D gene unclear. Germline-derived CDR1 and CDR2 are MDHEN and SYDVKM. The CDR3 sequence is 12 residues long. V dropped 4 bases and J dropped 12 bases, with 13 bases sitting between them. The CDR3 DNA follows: TGTGCCAGCAGTTGGGCACTTGCGGCGCAGTTCTTC. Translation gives CASSWALAAQFF.

CDR3 sequence reads: CASSELGAGGIYNEQFF. CDR3 nucleotide sequence: TGCGCCAGCAGTGAGTTGGGGGCGGGAGGCATTTACAATGAGCAGTTCTTC. The rearrangement links TRBV10-2 to TRBJ2-1, with 8 bases aligning to TRBD2. V trimming: 1 base; J trimming: 4 bases; junction bases outside the gene matches: 9. The CDR3 is made up of 17 amino acids. Germline V gene sequence: CDR1 WSHSY, CDR2 SAAADI.

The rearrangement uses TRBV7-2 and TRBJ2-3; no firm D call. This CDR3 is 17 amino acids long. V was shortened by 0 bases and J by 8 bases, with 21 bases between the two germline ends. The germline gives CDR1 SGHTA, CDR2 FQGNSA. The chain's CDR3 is CASSLALGLDAAATQYF. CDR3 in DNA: TGTGCCAGCAGCTTAGCGCTTGGGCTAGACGCCGCCGCTACGCAGTATTTT.

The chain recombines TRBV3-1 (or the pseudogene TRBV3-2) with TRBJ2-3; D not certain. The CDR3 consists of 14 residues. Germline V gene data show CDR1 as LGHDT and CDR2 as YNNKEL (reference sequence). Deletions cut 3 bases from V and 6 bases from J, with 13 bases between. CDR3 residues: CASSQQQTGDTQYF. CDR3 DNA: TGTGCCAGCAGCCAGCAGCAGACTGGGGATACGCAGTATTTT.

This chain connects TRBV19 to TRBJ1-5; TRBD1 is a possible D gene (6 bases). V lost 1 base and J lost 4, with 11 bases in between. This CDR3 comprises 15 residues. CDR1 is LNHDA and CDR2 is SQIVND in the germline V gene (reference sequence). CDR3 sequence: CASSIGEGTNQPQHF. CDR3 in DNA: TGTGCCAGTAGTATAGGTGAAGGGACAAATCAGCCCCAGCATTTT. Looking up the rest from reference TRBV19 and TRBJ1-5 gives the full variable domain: DGGITQSPKYLFRKEGQNVTLSCEQNLNHDAMYWYRQDPGQGLRLIYYSQIVNDFQKGDIAEGYSVSREKKESFPLTVTSAQKNPTAFYLCASSIGEGTNQPQHFGDGTRLSIL.

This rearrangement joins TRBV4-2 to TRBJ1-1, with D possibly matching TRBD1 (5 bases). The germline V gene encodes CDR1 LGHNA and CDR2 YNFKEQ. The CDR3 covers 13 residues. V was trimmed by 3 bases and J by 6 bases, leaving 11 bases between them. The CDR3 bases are TGTGCCAGCAGCCAGCATCCGGGACCTGAAGCTTTCTTT. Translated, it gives CASSQHPGPEAFF.

CDR3 nucleotides: TGCAGTGCTAGTGGCCATGGACAGCGCTCCTACGAGCAGTACTTC. Protein product: CSASGHGQRSYEQYF. The rearrangement links TRBV20-1 to TRBJ2-7, with D maybe TRBD1 (6 bases). V was trimmed by 3 bases and J by 0 bases, leaving 15 bases between them. The CDR3 contains 15 residues. Germline V gene sequence: CDR1 DFQATT, CDR2 SNEGSKA (reference sequence).

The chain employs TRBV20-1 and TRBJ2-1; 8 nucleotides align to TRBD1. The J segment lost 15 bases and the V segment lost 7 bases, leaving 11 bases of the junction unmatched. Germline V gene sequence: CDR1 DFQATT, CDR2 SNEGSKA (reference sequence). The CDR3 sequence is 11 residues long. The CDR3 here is CSVPHRGRVFF. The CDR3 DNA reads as TGCAGTGTACCACACAGGGGGAGAGTGTTCTTC.

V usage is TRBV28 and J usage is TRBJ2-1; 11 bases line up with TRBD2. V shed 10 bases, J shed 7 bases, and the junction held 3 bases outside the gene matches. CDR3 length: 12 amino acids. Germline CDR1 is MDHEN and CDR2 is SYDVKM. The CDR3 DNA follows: TGTGCCACCACTAGCGGGAGAAATGAGCAGTTCTTC. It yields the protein CATTSGRNEQFF.

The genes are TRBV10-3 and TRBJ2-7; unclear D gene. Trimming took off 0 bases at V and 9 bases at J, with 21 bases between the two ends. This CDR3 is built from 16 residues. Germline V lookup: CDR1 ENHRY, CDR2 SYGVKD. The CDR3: CAISESNAQIGTGQYF. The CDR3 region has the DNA TGTGCCATCAGTGAGTCGAATGCCCAAATAGGTACCGGGCAGTACTTC.

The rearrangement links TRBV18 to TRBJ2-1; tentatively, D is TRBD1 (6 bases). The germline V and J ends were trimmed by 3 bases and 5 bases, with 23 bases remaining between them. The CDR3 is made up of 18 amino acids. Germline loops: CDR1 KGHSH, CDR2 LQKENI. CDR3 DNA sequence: TGTGCCAGCTCACCTGATGAGTCTGAAGGGGGATTAAACAATGAGCAGTTCTTC. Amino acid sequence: CASSPDESEGGLNNEQFF.

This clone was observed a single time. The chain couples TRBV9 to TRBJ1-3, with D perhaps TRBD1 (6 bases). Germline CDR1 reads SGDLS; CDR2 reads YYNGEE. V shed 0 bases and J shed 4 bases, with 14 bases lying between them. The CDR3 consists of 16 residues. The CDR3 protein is CASSVVPGEAGNTIYF. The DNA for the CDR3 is TGTGCCAGCAGCGTAGTTCCAGGGGAGGCCGGAAACACCATATATTTT.

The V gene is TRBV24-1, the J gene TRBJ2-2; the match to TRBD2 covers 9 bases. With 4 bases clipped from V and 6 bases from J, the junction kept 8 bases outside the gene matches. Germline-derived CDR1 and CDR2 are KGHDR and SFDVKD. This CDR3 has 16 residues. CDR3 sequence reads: CATSDPSGASAGELFF. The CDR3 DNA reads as TGTGCCACCAGTGACCCTAGCGGGGCGTCCGCCGGGGAGCTGTTTTTT.